This T cell receptor (beta chain) was recovered during a study of T cells in localized non-small cell lung cancer. V trimming: 5 bases; J trimming: 2 bases; junction bases outside the gene matches: 5. There are 14 residues in the CDR3. CDR1 is SGHVS, CDR2 FNYEAQ, per germline. Method: immunoSEQ multiplex PCR; TCRdb's copy keeps in-frame clones and lacks some. Here the sample spans about 52,000 clones, 86% being singletons. General study findings and limits: Sequencing covered just one tumor region, so heterogeneity cannot be ruled out. For the top 100 tumor clones, a median roughly 56 also appeared in adjacent lung. Of the tissues analyzed, uninvolved adjacent lung showed maximal T cell clonality, greater than tumor.

Note on this clone: What it binds is unknown.

The sequencing here drew on peripheral blood, taken before any cancer treatment. J is TRBJ2-7 and V is TRBV7-6; TRBD1 matches at 8 bases. This clonotype was sampled from an older male donor with stage III squamous cell lung carcinoma. The CDR3 region has the DNA TGTGCCAGCAGCCCCAGGACAGGGACCTACGAGCAGTACTTC. As protein: CASSPRTGTYEQYF.